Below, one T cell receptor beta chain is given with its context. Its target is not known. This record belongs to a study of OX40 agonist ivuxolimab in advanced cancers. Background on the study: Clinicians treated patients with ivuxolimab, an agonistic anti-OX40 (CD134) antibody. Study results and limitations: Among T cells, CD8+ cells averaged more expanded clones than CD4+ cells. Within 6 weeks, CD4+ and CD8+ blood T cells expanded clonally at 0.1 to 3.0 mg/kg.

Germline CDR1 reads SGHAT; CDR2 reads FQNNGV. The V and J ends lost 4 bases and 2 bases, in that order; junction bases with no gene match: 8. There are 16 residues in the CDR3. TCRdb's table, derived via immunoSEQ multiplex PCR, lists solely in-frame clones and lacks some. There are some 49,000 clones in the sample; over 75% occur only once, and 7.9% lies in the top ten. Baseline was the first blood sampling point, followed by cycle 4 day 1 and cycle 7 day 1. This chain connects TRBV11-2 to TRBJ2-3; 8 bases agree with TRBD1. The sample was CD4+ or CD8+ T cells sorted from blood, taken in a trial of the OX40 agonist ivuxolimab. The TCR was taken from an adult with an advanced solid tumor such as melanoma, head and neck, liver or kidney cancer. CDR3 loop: CASSSVQGANTDTQYF. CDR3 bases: TGTGCCAGCAGCTCAGTTCAGGGGGCCAACACAGATACGCAGTATTTT.